The rows below give T cell receptor beta chains drawn from one sample of a study of early stage breast cancer tumors. Sequencing was performed with immunoSEQ multiplex PCR; in TCRdb, only in-frame clones are kept and a portion is missing. The table includes 40,000 to 60,000 clones, about 77% detected once. Sequencing was performed on blood. The source is a person in their forties with breast cancer. CDR3s include the opening cysteine and the closing phenylalanine or tryptophan. D genes are given only for firm matches. Some rows mark clone size as missing; the rest say once, few, many or name a class of expanded clone.

j_call	d_call	v_call	clone_size	cdr3_nt	cdr3_aa
TRBJ1-4	-	TRBV11-2	-	TGTGCCAGCAGCTTGGACCGTTCAACTAATGAAAAACTGTTTTTT	CASSLDRSTNEKLFF
TRBJ2-7	-	TRBV7-9	-	TGTGCCAGCAGCTTAGGGTCCGGGAGCACCTACGAGCAGTACTTC	CASSLGSGSTYEQYF
TRBJ2-3	TRBD1	TRBV5-1	-	TGCGCCAGCAGCCCGGGGACAGGGACAGATACGCAGTATTTT	CASSPGTGTDTQYF
TRBJ2-1	-	TRBV2	-	TGTGCCAGCAGTGAAACGGGGCGTAAGCAGTTCTTC	CASSETGRKQFF
TRBJ1-1	TRBD1	TRBV7-9	few	TGTGCCAGCGCGGGACAGTTGAACACTGAAGCTTTCTTT	CASAGQLNTEAFF
TRBJ1-1	TRBD1	TRBV6-1	-	TGTGCCAGCAGAGACAGGGGAAGGGATAGCACTGAAGCTTTCTTT	CASRDRGRDSTEAFF
TRBJ2-5	TRBD2	TRBV14	once	TGTGCCAGCAGCCCCGGACTAGCGGGAGCGGGACAAGAGACCCAGTACTTC	CASSPGLAGAGQETQYF
TRBJ2-1	-	TRBV5-1	-	TGCGCCAGCAGCTTGGGGGTCGGGGGATCCTACAATGAGCAGTTCTTC	CASSLGVGGSYNEQFF
TRBJ1-3	TRBD1	TRBV7-9	-	TGTGCCAGCAGCTTATACAGGGGGGGCTCTGGAAACACCATATATTTT	CASSLYRGGSGNTIYF
TRBJ2-1	-	TRBV7-8	-	TGTGCCAGCAGCTTAACGGGGGCAGATAAGTTCTTC	CASSLTGADKFF
TRBJ1-3	-	TRBV6-5	-	TGTGCCACTTTCTCTGGAAACACCATATATTTT	CATFSGNTIYF
TRBJ1-5	-	TRBV10-2	-	TGCGCCAGCGGAGGACCCGATCAGGGCAATCAGCCCCAGCATTTT	CASGGPDQGNQPQHF
TRBJ2-1	-	TRBV30	-	TGTGCCTGGAGTGTAAGTACAGGCGGTGAGCAGTTCTTC	CAWSVSTGGEQFF
TRBJ2-7	-	TRBV7-2	-	TGTGCCAGCAGCTTAGTAGCCCACGAGCAGTACTTC	CASSLVAHEQYF
TRBJ2-1	TRBD2	TRBV7-6	-	TGTGCCAGCAGCTTAAAAGCGGGAGGGCAGAATGAGCAGTTCTTC	CASSLKAGGQNEQFF
TRBJ2-1	TRBD2	TRBV2	-	TGTGCCAGCAGTGGACCGGGACTAGTTCGAAATGAGCAGTTCTTC	CASSGPGLVRNEQFF
TRBJ1-1	-	TRBV7-9	-	TGTGCCAGCAGACTAGAGGGGCAGGGTTTCCCTGAAGCTTTCTTT	CASRLEGQGFPEAFF
TRBJ2-7	TRBD2	TRBV7-9	-	TGTGCCAGCAGCCAAGGGACTAGCGGGAGTTCCGAGCAGTACTTC	CASSQGTSGSSEQYF
TRBJ2-1	-	TRBV27	few	TGTGCCAGCAGTTTATCTCAGGGGAAGTTGAGCTCCTACAATGAGCAGTTCTTC	CASSLSQGKLSSYNEQFF
TRBJ2-1	-	TRBV5-5	-	TGTGCCAGCAGCCAAAAAGGGGATGAGCAGTTCTTC	CASSQKGDEQFF
TRBJ1-4	-	TRBV2	-	TGTGCCAGCAACGAAAGAATGGGTGGTGAAAAACTGTTTTTT	CASNERMGGEKLFF
TRBJ1-1	-	TRBV6-1	-	TGTGCCAGCCGGGCAGGGATGAACACTGAAGCTTTCTTT	CASRAGMNTEAFF
TRBJ2-5	-	TRBV19	-	TGTGCCAGTGGTGGCAGGGGAGGAGAGACCCAGTACTTC	CASGGRGGETQYF
TRBJ2-7	-	TRBV5-1	-	TGCGCCGGGAAGGGGGGTCGCGGCGAGCAGTACTTC	CAGKGGRGEQYF
TRBJ1-1	-	TRBV6-1	few	TGTGCCAGCAGCCTTCTTAACATCGACACTGAAGCTTTCTTT	CASSLLNIDTEAFF
TRBJ1-1	-	TRBV18	-	TGTGCCAGCTCACCTCTGGGAGGGAGTTCCACTGAAGCTTTCTTT	CASSPLGGSSTEAFF
TRBJ1-1	-	TRBV14	-	TGTGCCAGCAGCCAAGATGAGGGGATGAACACTGAAGCTTTCTTT	CASSQDEGMNTEAFF
TRBJ2-1	-	TRBV6-6	-	TGTGCCAGTAGGGGTGCCCACAATGAGCAGTTCTTC	CASRGAHNEQFF
TRBJ2-3	-	TRBV19	-	TGTGCCAGTAGTATACGAGGGGGATTCGGCCGCGGCACAGATACGCAGTATTTT	CASSIRGGFGRGTDTQYF
TRBJ2-2	-	TRBV7-3	-	TGTGCCAGCAGCTTAAATCTCTTAGGGGGGGAGCTGTTTTTT	CASSLNLLGGELFF
TRBJ1-3	-	TRBV5-8	once	TGTGCCAGCAGTTGGGGAACCGGCTCTGGAAACACCATATATTTT	CASSWGTGSGNTIYF
TRBJ2-5	TRBD2	TRBV30	once	TGTGCCTGGAGTACTCATAGCGGGGCCCCCTCGGAGACCCAGTACTTC	CAWSTHSGAPSETQYF
TRBJ2-5	TRBD1	TRBV5-4	once	TGTGCCAGCAGCTTGGGGGACAGCTCGGTAATCCAGTACTTC	CASSLGDSSVIQYF
TRBJ2-7	-	TRBV6-5	-	TGTGCCAGCAGTTCCCGAAGAGGGGACGAGCAGTACTTC	CASSSRRGDEQYF
TRBJ1-4	TRBD1	TRBV9	-	TGTGCCAGCAGCGTAGGGGGACAGAATAATGAAAAACTGTTTTTT	CASSVGGQNNEKLFF
TRBJ2-7	TRBD2	TRBV2	-	TGTGCCAGCAGGAGCGGGGCCTACGAGCAGTACTTC	CASRSGAYEQYF
TRBJ1-2	TRBD1	TRBV6-5	-	TGTGCCAGCAGTCTAACAGGGGACTATGGCTACACCTTC	CASSLTGDYGYTF